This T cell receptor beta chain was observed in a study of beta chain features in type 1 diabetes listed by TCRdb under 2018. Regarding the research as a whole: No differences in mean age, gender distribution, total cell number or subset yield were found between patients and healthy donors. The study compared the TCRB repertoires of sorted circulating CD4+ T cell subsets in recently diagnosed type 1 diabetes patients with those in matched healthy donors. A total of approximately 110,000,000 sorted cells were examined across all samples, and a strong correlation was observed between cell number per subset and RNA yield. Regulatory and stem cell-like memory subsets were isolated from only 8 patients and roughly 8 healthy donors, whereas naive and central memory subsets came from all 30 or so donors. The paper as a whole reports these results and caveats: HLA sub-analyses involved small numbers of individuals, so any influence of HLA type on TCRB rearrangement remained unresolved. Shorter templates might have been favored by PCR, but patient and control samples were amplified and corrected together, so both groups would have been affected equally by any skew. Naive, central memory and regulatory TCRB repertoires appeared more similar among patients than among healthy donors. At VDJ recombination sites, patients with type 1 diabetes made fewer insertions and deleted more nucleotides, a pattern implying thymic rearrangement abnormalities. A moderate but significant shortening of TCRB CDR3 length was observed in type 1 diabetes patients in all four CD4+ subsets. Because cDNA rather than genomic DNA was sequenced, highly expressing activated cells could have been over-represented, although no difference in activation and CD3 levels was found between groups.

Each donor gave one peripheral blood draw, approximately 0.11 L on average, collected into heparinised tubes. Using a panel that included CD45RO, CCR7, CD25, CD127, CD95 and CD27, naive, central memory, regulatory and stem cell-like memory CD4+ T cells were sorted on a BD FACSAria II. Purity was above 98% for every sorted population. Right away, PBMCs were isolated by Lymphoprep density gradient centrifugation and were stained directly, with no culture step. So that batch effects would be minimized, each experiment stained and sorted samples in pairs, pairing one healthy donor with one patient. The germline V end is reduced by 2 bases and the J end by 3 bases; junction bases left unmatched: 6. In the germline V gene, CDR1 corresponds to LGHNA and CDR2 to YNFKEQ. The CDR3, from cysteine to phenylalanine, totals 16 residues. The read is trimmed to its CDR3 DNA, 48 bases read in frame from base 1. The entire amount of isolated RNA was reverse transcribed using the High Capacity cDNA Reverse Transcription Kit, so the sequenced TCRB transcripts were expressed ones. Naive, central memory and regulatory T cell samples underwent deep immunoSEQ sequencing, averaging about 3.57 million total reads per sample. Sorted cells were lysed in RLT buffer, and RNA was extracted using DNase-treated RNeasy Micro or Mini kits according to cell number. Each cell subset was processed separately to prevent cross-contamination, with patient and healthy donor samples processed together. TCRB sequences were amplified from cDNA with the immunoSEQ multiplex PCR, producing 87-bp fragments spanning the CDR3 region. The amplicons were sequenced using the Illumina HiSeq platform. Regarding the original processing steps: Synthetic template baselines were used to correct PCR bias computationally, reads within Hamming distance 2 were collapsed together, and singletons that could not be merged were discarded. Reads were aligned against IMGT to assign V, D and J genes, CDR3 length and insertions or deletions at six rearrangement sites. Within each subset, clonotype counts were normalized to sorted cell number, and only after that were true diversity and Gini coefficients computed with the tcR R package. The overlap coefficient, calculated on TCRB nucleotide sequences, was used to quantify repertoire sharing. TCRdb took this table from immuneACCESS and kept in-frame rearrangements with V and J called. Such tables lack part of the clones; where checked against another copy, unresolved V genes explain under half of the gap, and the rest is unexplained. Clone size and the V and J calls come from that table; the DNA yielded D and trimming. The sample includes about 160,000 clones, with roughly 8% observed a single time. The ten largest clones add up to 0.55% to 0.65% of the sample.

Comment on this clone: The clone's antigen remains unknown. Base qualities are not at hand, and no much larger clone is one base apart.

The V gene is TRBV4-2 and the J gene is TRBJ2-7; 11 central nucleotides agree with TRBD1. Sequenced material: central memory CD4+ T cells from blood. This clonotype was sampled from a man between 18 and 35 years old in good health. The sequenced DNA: TGTGCCAGCAGCCAACCTCGGACAGGGGGCTACTACGAGCAGTACTTC. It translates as CASSQPRTGGYYEQYF.